This T cell receptor (beta chain) emerged from a study of T cells expressing NK-cell markers. Overall study context: Obtained from sorted CD3+CD56+NKG2C+, CD3+CD56+NKG2C- and CD3+CD56-NKG2C+ T cells were the TCR beta repertoires.

TCRdb derives one entry per CDR3 protein from the 5' RACE reads, leaving out DNA. The sample has about 410,000 distinct CDR3 sequences. CDR1 SGHRS and CDR2 YFSETQ come from the germline V gene. The CDR3 is 14 amino acids. The chain recombines TRBV5-1 with TRBJ2-2. This sequence was found in a woman between 50 and 59 years old in good health. The sequencing sample was made of blood T cells: a sorted CD56 or NKG2C T cell subset, CD4+ or CD8+ T cells, or bulk PBMC T cells (not recorded which). The CDR3 sequence is CASSFYQITGELFF.